The following is a T cell receptor beta chain sequence with its context. Its specific antigen is unknown. Per-nucleotide qualities are absent, and no much larger clonotype sits a single base away. TCRbeta CDR3 regions were amplified from genomic DNA by means of the immunoSEQ Assay, a bias-controlled multiplex PCR. From the authors' description of their analysis: The number of nucleated cells in each sample was estimated by amplification of reference gene primers within the assay. To quantify the absolute abundance of each unique TCRbeta CDR3 rearrangement, sequence reads were collapsed and filtered. Productive Simpson clonality was computed per sample as the square root of Simpson's diversity index over productive rearrangements. What TCRdb holds here is the immuneACCESS table cut down to in-frame rearrangements. Part of the clones is not present; checked against another copy, under half of the missing clones reflect an unresolved V gene, and the others are unexplained. The DNA gave D and trimming, while V, J and clone size come from that table. Counted in this sample were 400,000 to 500,000 clones; 86% of them appeared once. Around 1.4% of the sample comes from the top ten.

The collaborating institutions used their own protocols to collect whole blood in K2EDTA tubes. For TCRbeta analysis, collaborators shipped samples as frozen whole blood, isolated PBMCs, or DNA extracted from either of those sample types. The sample is drawn from a study of blood T cell repertoires in COVID-19 (dated by TCRdb to 2019 to 2021). A note on the overall study: Samples from collaborators originated in the United States, Italy and Spain and spanned both the acute and convalescent phases of COVID-19. HLA class I and class II types, where available, came from metadata supplied by the sample provider rather than from assay-based typing. The repertoires were released in a freely available public database intended as a resource for research on the immune response to SARS-CoV-2. Deeply sampled blood TCRbeta repertoires from subjects exposed to, actively infected with, or recovered from COVID-19 were included in the dataset. The material from the prospective study consisted of cDNA or gDNA derived from T cells, B-cell-depleted T cells, or PBMCs. A de-identified subject ID, COVID-19 status, age in years and sex were almost always included in the sample metadata. The samples were drawn from the first 160 participants of the ongoing ImmuneRACE study and from 1,254 subjects provided by 6 global collaborators. Results the study describes overall, beyond this receptor: The amount of clinical and demographic metadata varied by source and participant and was provided uncurated.

V loses 4 bases at its end and J loses 4 bases; junction bases beyond the gene matches: 7. CDR1 and CDR2 (SGHTS, YDEGEE) derive from the germline V gene. The CDR3 goes from the cysteine to the phenylalanine over 15 residues. The only DNA kept is the CDR3, 45 bases in frame from the first base. Specimen: peripheral blood. This TCR was sampled from a woman aged 30 to 39 with active or convalescent COVID-19. The receptor chain draws on TRBV5-8 and TRBJ1-4; TRBD1 fits 7 bases in the junction. The CDR3 region: CASSQPGQLNEKLFF. The nucleotides are TGTGCCAGCAGCCAGCCGGGACAGCTTAATGAAAAACTGTTTTTT.